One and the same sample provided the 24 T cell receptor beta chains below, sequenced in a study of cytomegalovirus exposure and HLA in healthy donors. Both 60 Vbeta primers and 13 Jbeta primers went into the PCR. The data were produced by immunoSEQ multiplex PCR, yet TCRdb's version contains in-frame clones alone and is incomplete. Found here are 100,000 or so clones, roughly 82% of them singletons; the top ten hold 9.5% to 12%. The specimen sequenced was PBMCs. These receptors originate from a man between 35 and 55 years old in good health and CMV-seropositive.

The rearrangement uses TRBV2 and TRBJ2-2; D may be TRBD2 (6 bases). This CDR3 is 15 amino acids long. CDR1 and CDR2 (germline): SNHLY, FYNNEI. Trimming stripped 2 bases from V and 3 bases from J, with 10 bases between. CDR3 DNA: TGTGCCAGCAGTGAATCCCGGGGGTACACCGGGGAGCTGTTTTTT. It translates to CASSESRGYTGELFF.

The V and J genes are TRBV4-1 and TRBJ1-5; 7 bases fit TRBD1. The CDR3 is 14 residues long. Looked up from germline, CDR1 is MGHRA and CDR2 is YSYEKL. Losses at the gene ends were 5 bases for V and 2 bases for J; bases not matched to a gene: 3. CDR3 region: CASSFGQGNQPQHF. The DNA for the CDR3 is TGCGCCAGCAGCTTTGGACAGGGCAATCAGCCCCAGCATTTT.

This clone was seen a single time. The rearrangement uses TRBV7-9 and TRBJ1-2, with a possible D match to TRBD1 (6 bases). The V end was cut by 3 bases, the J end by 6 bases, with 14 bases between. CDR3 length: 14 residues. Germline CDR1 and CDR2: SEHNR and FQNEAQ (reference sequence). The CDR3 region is CASSLSGDMNGYTF. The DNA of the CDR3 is TGTGCCAGCAGCTTGTCAGGGGATATGAATGGCTACACCTTC.

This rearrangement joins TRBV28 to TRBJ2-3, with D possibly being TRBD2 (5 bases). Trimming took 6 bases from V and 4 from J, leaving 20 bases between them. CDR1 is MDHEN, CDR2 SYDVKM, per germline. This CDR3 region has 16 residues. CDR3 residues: CASSETSGEASDTQYF. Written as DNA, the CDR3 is TGTGCCAGCAGCGAAACGAGCGGCGAGGCCTCAGATACGCAGTATTTT.

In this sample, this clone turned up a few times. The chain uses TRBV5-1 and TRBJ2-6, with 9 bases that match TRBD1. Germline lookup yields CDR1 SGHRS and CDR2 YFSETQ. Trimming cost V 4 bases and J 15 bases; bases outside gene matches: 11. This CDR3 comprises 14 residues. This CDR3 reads CASSEPGQGPTLTF. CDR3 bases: TGCGCCAGCAGCGAGCCGGGACAGGGTCCCACCCTGACTTTC. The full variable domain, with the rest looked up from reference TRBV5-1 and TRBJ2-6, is KAGVTQTPRYLIKTRGQQVTLSCSPISGHRSVSWYQQTPGQGLQFLFEYFSETQRNKGNFPGRFSGRQFSNSRSEMNVSTLELGDSALYLCASSEPGQGPTLTFGAGSRLTVL.

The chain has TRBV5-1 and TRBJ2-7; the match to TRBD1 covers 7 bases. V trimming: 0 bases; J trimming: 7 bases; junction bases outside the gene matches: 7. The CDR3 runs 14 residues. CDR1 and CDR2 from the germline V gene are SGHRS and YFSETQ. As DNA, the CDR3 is TGCGCCAGCAGCTTGGAAGCCGGGACAGCTGAGCAGTACTTC. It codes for CASSLEAGTAEQYF. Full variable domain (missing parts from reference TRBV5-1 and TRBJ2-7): KAGVTQTPRYLIKTRGQQVTLSCSPISGHRSVSWYQQTPGQGLQFLFEYFSETQRNKGNFPGRFSGRQFSNSRSEMNVSTLELGDSALYLCASSLEAGTAEQYFGPGTRLTVT.

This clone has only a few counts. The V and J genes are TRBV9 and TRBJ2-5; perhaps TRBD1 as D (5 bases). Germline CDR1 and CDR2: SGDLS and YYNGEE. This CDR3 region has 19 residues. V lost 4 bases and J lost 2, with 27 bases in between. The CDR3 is CASSPPLCRWPGCQETQYF. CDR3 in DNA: TGTGCCAGCAGCCCCCCTTTATGTCGGTGGCCAGGGTGTCAAGAGACCCAGTACTTC.

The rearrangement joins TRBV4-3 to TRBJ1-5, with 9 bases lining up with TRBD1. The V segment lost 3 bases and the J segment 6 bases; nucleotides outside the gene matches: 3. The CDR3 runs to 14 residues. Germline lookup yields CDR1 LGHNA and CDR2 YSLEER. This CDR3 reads CASSQRTGAQPQHF. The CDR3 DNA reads TGCGCCAGCAGCCAGCGGACAGGGGCTCAGCCCCAGCATTTT.

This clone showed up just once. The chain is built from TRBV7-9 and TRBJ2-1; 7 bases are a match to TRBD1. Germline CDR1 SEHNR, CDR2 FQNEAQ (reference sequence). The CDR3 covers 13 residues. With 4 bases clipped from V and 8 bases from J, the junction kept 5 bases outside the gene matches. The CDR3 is CASSYRDSHEQFF. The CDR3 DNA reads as TGTGCCAGCAGCTACCGGGACAGCCATGAGCAGTTCTTC.

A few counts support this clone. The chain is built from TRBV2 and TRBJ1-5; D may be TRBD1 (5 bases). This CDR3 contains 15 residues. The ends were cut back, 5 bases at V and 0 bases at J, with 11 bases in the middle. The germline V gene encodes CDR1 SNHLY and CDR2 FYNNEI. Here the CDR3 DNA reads TGTGCCAGCAGTACCCGACAGAATAGCAATCAGCCCCAGCATTTT. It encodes CASSTRQNSNQPQHF.

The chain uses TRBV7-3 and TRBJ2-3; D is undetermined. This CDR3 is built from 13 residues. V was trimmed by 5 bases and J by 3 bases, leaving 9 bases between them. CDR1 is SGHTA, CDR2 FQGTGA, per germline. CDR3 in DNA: TGTGCCAGCAGCGGGCAGCATACAGATACGCAGTATTTT. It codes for CASSGQHTDTQYF.

In DNA, the CDR3 is TGTGCCAGCAGCTTGGAGCGGGGGGGTTCCTACAATGAGCAGTTCTTC. Translated, it gives CASSLERGGSYNEQFF. The chain couples TRBV5-8 to TRBJ2-1; TRBD2 matches at 10 bases. This CDR3 spans 16 amino acids. The trim removed 0 bases at V and 1 base at J, leaving 1 base unmatched. The germline V gene has CDR1 SGHTS and CDR2 YDEGEE.

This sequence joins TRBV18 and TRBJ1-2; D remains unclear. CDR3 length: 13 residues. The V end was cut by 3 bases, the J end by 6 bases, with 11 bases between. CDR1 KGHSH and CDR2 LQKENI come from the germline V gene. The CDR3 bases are TGTGCCAGCTCACCTCGCCAGGCTGATGGCTACACCTTC. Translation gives CASSPRQADGYTF.

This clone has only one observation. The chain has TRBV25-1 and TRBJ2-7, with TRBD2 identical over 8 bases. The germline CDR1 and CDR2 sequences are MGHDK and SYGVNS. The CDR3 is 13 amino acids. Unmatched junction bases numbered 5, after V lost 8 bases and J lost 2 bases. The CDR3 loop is CASRGGIAYEQYF. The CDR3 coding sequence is TGTGCCAGCCGGGGGGGTATTGCCTACGAGCAGTACTTC.

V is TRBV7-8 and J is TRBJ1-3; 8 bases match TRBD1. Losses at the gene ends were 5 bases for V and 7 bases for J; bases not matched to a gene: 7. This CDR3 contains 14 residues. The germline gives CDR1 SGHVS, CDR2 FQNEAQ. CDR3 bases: TGTGCCAGCAGCGTTGGACAGGGCGCCAACACCATATATTTT. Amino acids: CASSVGQGANTIYF.

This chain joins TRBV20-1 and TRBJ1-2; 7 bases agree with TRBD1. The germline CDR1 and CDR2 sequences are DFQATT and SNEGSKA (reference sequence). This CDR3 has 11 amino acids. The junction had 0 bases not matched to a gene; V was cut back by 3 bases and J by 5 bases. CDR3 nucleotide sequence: TGCAGTGCTAGGGGACAGTATGGCTACACCTTC. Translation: CSARGQYGYTF.

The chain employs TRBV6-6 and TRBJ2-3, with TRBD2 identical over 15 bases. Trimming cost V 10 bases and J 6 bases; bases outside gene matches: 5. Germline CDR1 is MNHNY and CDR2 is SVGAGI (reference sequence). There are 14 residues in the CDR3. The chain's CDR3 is CATRGLAGGDTQYF. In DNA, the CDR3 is TGTGCCACCCGGGGACTAGCGGGGGGCGATACGCAGTATTTT.

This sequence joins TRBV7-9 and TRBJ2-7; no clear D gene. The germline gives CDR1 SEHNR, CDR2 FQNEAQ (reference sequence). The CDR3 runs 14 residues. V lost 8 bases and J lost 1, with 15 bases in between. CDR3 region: CASRGESFSYEQYF. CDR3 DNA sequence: TGTGCCAGCCGCGGTGAAAGTTTTTCCTACGAGCAGTACTTC.

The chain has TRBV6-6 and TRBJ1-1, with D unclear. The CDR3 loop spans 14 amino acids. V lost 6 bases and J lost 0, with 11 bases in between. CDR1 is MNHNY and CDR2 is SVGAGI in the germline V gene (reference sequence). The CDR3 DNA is TGTGCCAGCAGCCTGCCCGCAGTGAACACTGAAGCTTTCTTT. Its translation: CASSLPAVNTEAFF.

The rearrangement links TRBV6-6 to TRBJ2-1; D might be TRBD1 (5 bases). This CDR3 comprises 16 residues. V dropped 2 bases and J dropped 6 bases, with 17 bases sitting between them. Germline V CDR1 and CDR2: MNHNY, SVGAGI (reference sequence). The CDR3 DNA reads TGTGCCAGCAGTTACCCCCCGGGCAGGGTCCTCAATGAGCAGTTCTTC. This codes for CASSYPPGRVLNEQFF.

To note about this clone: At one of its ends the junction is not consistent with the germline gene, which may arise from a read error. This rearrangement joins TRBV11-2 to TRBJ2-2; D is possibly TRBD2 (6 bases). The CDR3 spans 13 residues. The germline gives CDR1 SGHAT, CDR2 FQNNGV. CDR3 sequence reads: CASSLLPPGGLFF. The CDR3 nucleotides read TGTGCCAGCAGCTTATTGCCTCCCGGGGGGCTGTTTTTT.

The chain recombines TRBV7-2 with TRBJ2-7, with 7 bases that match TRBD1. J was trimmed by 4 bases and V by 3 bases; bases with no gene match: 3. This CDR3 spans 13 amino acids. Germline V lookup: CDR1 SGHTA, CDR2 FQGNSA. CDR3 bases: TGTGCCAGCAGCTTCGGGACAGCTTACGAGCAGTACTTC. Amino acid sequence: CASSFGTAYEQYF.

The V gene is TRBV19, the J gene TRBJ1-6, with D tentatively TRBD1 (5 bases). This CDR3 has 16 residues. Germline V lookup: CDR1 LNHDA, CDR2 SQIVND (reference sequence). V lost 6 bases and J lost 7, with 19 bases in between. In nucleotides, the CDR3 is TGTGCCAGTAGGACACTCGGGACTCGAGGGAATTCACCCCTCCACTTT. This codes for CASRTLGTRGNSPLHF.

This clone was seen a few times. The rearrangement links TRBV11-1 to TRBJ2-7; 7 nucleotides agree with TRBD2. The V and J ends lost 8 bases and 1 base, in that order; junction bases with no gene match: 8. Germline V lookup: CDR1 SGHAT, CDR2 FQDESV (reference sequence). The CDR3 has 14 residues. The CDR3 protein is CASADVGGSYEQYF. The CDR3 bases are TGTGCCAGCGCGGACGTGGGGGGGTCCTACGAGCAGTACTTC.